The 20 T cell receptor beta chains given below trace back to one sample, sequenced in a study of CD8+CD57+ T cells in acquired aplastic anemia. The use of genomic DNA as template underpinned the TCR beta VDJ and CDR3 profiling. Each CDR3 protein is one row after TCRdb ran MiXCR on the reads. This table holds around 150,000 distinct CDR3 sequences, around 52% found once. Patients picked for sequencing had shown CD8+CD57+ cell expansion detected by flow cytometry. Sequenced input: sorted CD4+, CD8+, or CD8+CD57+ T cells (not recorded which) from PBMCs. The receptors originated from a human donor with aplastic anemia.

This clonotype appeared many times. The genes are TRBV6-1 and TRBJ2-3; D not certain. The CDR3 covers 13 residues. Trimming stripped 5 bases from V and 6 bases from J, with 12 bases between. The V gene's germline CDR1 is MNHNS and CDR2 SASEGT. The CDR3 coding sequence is TGTGCCAGCAGTCCAACCAGCCCCGATACGCAGTATTTT. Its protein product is CASSPTSPDTQYF.

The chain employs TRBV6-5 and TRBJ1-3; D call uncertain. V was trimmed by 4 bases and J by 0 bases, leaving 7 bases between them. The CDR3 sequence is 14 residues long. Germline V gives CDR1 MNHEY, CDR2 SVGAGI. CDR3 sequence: CASSSLISGNTIYF. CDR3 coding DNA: TGTGCCAGCAGTTCCTTGATCTCTGGAAACACCATATATTTT.

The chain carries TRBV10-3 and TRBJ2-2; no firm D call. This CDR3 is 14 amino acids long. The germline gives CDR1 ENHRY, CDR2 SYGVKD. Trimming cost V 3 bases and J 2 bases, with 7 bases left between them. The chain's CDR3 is CAISDVINTGELFF. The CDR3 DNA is TGTGCCATCAGTGACGTAATAAACACCGGGGAGCTGTTTTTT.

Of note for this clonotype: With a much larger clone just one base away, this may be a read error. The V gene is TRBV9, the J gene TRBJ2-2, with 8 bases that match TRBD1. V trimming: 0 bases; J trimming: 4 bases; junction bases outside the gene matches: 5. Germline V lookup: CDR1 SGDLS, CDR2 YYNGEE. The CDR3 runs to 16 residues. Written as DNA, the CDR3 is TGTGCCAGCAGCGTAGAGGGACAGGTCTCCACCGGGGAGCTGTTTTTT. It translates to CASSVEGQVSTGELFF.

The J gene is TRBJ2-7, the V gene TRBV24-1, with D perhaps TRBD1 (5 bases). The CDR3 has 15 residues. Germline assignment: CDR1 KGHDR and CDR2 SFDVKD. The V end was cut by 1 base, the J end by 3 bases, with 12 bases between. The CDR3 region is CATSDFRGPFYEQYF. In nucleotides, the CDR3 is TGTGCCACCAGTGATTTTAGGGGTCCTTTCTACGAGCAGTACTTC.

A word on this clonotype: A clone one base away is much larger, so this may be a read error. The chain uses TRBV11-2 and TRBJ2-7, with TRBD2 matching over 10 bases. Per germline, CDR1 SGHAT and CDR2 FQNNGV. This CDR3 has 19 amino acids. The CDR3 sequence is CASSLYRTSGNLLTYGQYF. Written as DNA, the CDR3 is TGTGCCAGCAGCTTATACAGGACTAGCGGAAATTTATTAACCTACGGGCAGTACTTC.

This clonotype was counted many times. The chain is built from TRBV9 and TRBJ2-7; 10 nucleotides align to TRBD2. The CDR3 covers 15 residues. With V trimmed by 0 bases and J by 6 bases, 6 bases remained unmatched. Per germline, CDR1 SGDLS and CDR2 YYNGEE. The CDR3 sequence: CASSVATSGTREQYF. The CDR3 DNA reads TGTGCCAGCAGCGTAGCTACTAGCGGGACTCGCGAGCAGTACTTC.

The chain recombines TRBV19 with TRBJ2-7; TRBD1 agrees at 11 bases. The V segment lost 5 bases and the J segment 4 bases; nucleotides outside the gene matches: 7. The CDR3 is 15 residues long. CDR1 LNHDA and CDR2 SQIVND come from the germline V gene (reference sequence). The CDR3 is CASSPQGQGEYEQYF. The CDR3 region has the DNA TGTGCCAGTAGTCCTCAGGGACAGGGGGAATACGAGCAGTACTTC.

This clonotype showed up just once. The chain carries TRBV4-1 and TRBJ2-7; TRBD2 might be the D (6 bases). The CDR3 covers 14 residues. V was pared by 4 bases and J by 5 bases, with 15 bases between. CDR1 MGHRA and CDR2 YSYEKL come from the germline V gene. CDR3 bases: TGCGCCAGCAGCCGCCCTAGCGAGAAAAACGAGCAGTACTTC. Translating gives CASSRPSEKNEQYF.

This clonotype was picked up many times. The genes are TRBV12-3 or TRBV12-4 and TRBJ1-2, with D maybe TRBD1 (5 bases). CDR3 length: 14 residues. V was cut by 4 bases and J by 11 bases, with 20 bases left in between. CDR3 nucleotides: TGTGCCAGCAGTTCGGGGGTACCGGACGCCGGGTACACCTTC. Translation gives CASSSGVPDAGYTF.

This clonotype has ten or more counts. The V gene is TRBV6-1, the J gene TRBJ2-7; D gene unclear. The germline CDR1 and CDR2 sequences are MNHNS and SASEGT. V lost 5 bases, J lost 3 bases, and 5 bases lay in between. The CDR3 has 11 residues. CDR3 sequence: CASSLLYEQYF. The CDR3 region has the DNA TGTGCCAGCAGTCTCCTCTACGAGCAGTACTTC.

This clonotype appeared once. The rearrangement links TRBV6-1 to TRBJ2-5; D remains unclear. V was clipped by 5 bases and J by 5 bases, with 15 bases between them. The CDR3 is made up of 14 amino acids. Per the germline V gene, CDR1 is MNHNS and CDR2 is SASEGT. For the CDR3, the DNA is TGTGCCAGCAGTCGCGACTGGGGTCGTGAGACCCAGTACTTC. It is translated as CASSRDWGRETQYF.

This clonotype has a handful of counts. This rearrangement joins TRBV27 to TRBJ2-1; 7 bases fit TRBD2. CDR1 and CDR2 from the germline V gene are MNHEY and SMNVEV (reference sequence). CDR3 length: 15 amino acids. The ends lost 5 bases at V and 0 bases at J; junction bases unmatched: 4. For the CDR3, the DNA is TGTGCCAGCAGTGTGCTAGCGGACTCCTACAATGAGCAGTTCTTC. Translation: CASSVLADSYNEQFF.

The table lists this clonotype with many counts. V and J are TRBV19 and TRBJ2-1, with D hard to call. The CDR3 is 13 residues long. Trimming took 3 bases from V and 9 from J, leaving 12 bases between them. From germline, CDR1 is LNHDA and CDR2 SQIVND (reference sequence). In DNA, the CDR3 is TGTGCCAGTAGTATCCCCACGGCGAGTGAGCAGTTCTTC. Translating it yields CASSIPTASEQFF.

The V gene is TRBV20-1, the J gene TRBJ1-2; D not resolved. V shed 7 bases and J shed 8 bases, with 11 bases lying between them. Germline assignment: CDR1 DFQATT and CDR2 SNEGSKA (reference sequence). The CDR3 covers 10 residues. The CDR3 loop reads CSGGIGGYTF. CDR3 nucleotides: TGCAGTGGAGGGATAGGGGGCTACACCTTC.

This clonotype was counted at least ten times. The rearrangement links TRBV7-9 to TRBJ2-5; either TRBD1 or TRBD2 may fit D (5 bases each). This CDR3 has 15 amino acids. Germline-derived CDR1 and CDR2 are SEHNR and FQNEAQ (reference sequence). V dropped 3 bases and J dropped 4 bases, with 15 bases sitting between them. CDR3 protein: CASSFSQGEVETQYF. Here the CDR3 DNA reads TGTGCCAGCAGCTTTTCGCAGGGAGAGGTAGAGACCCAGTACTTC. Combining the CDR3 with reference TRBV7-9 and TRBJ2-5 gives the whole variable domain DTGVSQNPRHKITKRGQNVTFRCDPISEHNRLYWYRQTLGQGPEFLTYFQNEAQLEKSRLLSDRFSAERPKGSFSTLEIQRTEQGDSAMYLCASSFSQGEVETQYFGPGTRLLVL.

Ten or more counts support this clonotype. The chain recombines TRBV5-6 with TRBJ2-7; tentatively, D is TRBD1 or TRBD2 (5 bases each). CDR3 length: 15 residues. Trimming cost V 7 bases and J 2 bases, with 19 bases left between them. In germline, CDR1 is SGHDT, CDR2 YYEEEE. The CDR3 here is CASGWMGPQTYEQYF. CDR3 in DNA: TGTGCCAGCGGCTGGATGGGACCGCAAACCTACGAGCAGTACTTC.

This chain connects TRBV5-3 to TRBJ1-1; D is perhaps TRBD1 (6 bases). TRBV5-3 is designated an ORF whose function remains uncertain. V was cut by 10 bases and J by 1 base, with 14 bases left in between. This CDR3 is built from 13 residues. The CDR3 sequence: CAGGTPPNTEAFF. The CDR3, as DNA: TGTGCCGGCGGGACACCTCCGAACACTGAAGCTTTCTTT.

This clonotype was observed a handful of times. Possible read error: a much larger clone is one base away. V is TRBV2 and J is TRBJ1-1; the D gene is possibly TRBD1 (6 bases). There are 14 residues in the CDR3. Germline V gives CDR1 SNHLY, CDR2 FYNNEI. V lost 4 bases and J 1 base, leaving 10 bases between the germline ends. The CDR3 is CASSVGQTNTEAFF. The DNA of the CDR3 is TGTGCCAGCAGTGTTGGACAGACGAACACTGAAGCTTTCTTT.

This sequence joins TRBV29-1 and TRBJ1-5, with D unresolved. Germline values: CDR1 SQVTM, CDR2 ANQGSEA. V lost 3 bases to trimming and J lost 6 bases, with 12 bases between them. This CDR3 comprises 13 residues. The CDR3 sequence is CSVDCLPAQPQHF. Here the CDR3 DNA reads TGCAGCGTTGATTGCTTGCCCGCTCAGCCCCAGCATTTT.